The 5 T cell receptor beta chains presented below share a single source sample, sequenced in a study of STAT3 mutations in large granular lymphocyte leukemia. Study results and limitations: Every T-LGLL patient had at least one immunodominant TCRbeta clonotype.

Using immunoSEQ multiplex PCR, the repertoire was profiled, and TCRdb retains in-frame clones only, with some absent. The sample has under 25,000 clones, about 92% seen once; the top ten hold less than 45%. Their specific antigens are unknown. The material sequenced was peripheral blood mononuclear cells. The source of these receptors is a man in his 60s with T-cell large granular lymphocyte leukemia. Some clones in this sample may be carry-over from other donors' samples.

The chain couples TRBV5-1 to TRBJ2-7; 9 nucleotides match TRBD1. J was trimmed by 7 bases and V by 4 bases; bases with no gene match: 9. Germline loops: CDR1 SGHRS, CDR2 YFSETQ. The CDR3 runs to 14 residues. DNA for the CDR3: TGCGCCAGCAGCCGGACAGGGGAAAGAGGGGAGCAGTACTTC. This codes for CASSRTGERGEQYF.

V is TRBV18 and J is TRBJ2-5; weak D call: TRBD1 (5 bases). CDR1 is KGHSH, CDR2 LQKENI, per germline. Trimming shortened V by 1 base and J by 2 bases, and 5 bases separated the two germline ends. The CDR3 has 13 residues. The CDR3 spells CASSPQGQETQYF. The CDR3 DNA reads TGTGCCAGCTCACCACAGGGGCAAGAGACCCAGTACTTC.

J is TRBJ1-1 and V is TRBV5-1; weak D call: TRBD1 (5 bases). Between the trimmed V and J ends, which lost 0 bases and 3 bases, there was a span of 12 bases. Germline-derived CDR1 and CDR2 are SGHRS and YFSETQ. The CDR3 extends over 15 amino acids. CDR3 protein: CASSLGGAGDTEAFF. The CDR3 DNA reads TGCGCCAGCAGCTTGGGAGGGGCGGGGGACACTGAAGCTTTCTTT.

V usage is TRBV7-2 and J usage is TRBJ2-7; 10 bases agree with TRBD1. Germline values: CDR1 SGHTA, CDR2 FQGNSA. J was trimmed by 5 bases and V by 4 bases; bases with no gene match: 8. The CDR3 has 15 residues. The CDR3 loop is CASSSGGQGTNEQYF. The CDR3 DNA reads TGTGCCAGCAGCTCAGGGGGACAGGGGACCAACGAGCAGTACTTC.

This chain links TRBV6-5 with TRBJ2-7; no clear D. The germline V gene has CDR1 MNHEY and CDR2 SVGAGI. The germline V and J ends were trimmed by 2 bases and 6 bases, with 5 bases remaining between them. The CDR3 has 11 amino acids. DNA for the CDR3: TGTGCCAGCAGTTACGACGGCGAGCAGTACTTC. The encoded protein is CASSYDGEQYF.